This is a list of T cell receptor beta chains from one sample in a study of shared clonotypes between healthy human individuals. Generated by immunoSEQ multiplex PCR, the TCRdb table keeps only in-frame clones and is missing some. This sample has 2 million to 3 million clones, with roughly 93% found just once. The sequenced sample was naive CD4+ T cells from PBMCs. All receptors derive from a man aged 18-30 years in good health. Some clones in this sample may be carry-over from other donors' samples. Both conserved end residues are part of each CDR3.

v_call: TRBV28
cdr3_aa: CASSLSGGRGTEAFF

v_call: TRBV6-6
cdr3_aa: CASSLRTQRETQYF

v_call: TRBV30
cdr3_aa: CAWRASGSTDTQYF

v_call: TRBV5-1
cdr3_aa: CASSLDGQAPSGANVLTF

v_call: TRBV6-5
cdr3_aa: CASSSGEPQHF

v_call: TRBV2
cdr3_aa: CASSGQSQETQYF

v_call: TRBV18
cdr3_aa: CASSPQQALSTGELFF

v_call: TRBV5-1
cdr3_aa: CASSDGTSGNTGELFF

v_call: TRBV6-6
cdr3_aa: CASCSWDVYGYTF

v_call: TRBV7-9
cdr3_aa: CASSLGSGSSYEQYF

v_call: TRBV9
cdr3_aa: CASSKTLGDTQYF

v_call: TRBV18
cdr3_aa: CASSPGRGGTYNEQFF

v_call: TRBV5-4
cdr3_aa: CASSLSPAVSVDEQFF

v_call: TRBV18
cdr3_aa: CASSLWTSGTDTQYF

v_call: TRBV11-3
cdr3_aa: CASSLRAGEGYEQYF

v_call: TRBV19
cdr3_aa: CASSRYTQYF

v_call: TRBV7-9
cdr3_aa: CASSLRSVAGENEQFF

v_call: TRBV30
cdr3_aa: CAWTRRGYTGELFF

v_call: TRBV7-9
cdr3_aa: CASSVSGAEKLFF

v_call: TRBV6-6
cdr3_aa: CASAGARSYNEQFF

v_call: TRBV28
cdr3_aa: CASSLFGGTEAFF

v_call: TRBV27
cdr3_aa: CASWVGGTYNEQFF

v_call: TRBV7-2
cdr3_aa: CASSLFLVGGQPQHF